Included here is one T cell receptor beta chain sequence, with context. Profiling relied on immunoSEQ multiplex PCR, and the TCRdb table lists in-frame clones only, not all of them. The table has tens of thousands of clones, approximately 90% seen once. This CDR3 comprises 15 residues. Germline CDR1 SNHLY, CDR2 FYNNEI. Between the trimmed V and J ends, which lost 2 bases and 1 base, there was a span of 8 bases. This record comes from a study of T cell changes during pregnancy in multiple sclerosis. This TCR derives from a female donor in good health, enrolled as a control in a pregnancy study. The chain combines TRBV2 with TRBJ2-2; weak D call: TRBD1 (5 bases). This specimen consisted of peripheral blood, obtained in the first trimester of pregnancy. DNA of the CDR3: TGTGCCAGCAGTGAATTGACAGAGAACACCGGGGAGCTGTTTTTT. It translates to CASSELTENTGELFF.